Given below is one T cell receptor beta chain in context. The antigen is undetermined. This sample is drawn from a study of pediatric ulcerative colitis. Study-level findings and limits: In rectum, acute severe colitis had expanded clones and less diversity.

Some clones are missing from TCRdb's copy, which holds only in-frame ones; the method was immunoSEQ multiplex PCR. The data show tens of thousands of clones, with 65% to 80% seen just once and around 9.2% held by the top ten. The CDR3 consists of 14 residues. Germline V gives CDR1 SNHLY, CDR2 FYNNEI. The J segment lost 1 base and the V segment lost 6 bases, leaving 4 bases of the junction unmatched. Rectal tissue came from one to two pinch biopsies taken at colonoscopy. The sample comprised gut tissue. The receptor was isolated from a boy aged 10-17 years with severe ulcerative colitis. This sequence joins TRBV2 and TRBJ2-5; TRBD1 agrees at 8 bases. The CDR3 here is CASSKGQVQETQYF. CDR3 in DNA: TGTGCCAGCAGCAAGGGACAGGTCCAAGAGACCCAGTACTTC.